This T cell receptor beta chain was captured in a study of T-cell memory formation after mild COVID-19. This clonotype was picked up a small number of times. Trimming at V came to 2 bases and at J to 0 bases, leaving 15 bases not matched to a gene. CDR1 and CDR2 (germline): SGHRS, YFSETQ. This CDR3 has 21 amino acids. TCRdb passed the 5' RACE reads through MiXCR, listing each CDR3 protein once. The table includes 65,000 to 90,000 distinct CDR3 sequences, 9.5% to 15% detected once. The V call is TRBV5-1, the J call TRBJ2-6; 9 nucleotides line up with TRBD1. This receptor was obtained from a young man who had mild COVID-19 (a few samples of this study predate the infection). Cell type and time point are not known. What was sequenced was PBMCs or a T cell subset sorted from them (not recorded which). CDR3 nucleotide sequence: TGCGCCAGCAGCTTTCCGGGACAGGGTAACCCCTCCCTCTCTGGGGCCAACGTCCTGACTTTC. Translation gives CASSFPGQGNPSLSGANVLTF.